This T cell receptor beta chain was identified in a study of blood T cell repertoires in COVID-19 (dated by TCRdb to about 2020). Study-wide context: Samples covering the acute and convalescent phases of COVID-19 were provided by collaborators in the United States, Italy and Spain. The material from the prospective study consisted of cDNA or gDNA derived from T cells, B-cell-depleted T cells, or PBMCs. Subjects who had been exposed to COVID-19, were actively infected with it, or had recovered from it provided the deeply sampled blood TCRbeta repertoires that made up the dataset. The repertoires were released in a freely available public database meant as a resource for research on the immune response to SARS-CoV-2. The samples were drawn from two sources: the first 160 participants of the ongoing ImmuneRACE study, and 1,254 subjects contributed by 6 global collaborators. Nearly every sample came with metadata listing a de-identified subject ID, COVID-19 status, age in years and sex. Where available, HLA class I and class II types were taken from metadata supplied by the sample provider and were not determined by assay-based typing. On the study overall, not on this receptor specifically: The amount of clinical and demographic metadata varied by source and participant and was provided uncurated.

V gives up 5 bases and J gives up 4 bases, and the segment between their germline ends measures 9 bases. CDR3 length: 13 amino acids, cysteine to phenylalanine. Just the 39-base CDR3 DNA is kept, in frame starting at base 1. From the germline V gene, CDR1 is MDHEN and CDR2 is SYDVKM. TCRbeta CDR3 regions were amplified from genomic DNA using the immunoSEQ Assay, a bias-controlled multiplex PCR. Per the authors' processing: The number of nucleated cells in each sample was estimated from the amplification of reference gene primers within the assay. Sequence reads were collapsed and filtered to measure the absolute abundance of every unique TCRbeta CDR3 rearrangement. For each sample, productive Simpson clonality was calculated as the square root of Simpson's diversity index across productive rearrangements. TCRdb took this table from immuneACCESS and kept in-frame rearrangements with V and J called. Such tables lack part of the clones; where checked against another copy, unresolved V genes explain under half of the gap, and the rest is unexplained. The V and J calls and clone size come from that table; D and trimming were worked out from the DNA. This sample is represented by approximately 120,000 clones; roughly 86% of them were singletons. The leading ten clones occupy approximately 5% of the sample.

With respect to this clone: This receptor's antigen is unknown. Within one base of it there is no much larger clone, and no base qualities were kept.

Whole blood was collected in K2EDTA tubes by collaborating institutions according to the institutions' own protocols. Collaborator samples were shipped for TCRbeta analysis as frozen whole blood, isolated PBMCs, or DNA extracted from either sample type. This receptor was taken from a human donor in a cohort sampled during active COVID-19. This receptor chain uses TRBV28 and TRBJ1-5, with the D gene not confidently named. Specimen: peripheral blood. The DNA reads TGTGCCAGCAGTATGGGAGGAAATCAGCCCCAGCATTTT. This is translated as CASSMGGNQPQHF. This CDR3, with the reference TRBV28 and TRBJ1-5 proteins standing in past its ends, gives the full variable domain DVKVTQSSRYLVKRTGEKVFLECVQDMDHENMFWYRQDPGLGLRLIYFSYDVKMKEKGDIPEGYSVSREKKERFSLILESASTNQTSMYLCASSMGGNQPQHFGDGTRLSIL.